Each of the 23 T cell receptor beta chains below was sequenced from the same sample in a study of PD-L1 blockade in urothelial cancer. Time point indicated: peripheral blood 6 weeks after treatment start. TCRdb's copy holds only in-frame clones and misses some; the assay was immunoSEQ multiplex PCR. The table lists about 46,000 clones, 70% to 90% of them singletons, with less than 2% in the top ten. The specimen comprised PBMCs, sampled around atezolizumab (anti-PD-L1) treatment. The receptors stem from a man between 50 and 59 years old with urothelial cancer.

The rearrangement joins TRBV4-1 to TRBJ2-2; 15 nucleotides match TRBD2. Germline values: CDR1 MGHRA, CDR2 YSYEKL. The length of the CDR3 is 16 residues. After removal of 4 bases from V and 7 bases from J, the junction contained 4 bases not matched to a gene. Here the CDR3 DNA reads TGCGCCAGCAGCCCCCGGACTAGCGGGGGGGTCGGGGAGCTGTTTTTT. It specifies CASSPRTSGGVGELFF.

This clone was seen a handful of times. V gene TRBV6-5 combines with J gene TRBJ2-5, with unresolved D. Germline V gives CDR1 MNHEY, CDR2 SVGAGI. The CDR3 runs to 15 residues. Trimming cost V 2 bases and J 5 bases, with 15 bases left between them. The CDR3 is CASSYTKLPRETQYF. The CDR3, as DNA: TGTGCCAGCAGTTACACGAAACTCCCGCGGGAGACCCAGTACTTC.

The chain is built from TRBV9 and TRBJ2-3; TRBD1 aligns across 7 bases. Germline CDR1 and CDR2: SGDLS and YYNGEE. The length of the CDR3 is 13 residues. Trimming took 1 base from V and 7 from J; bases not matched to a gene: 3. CDR3 protein: CASSVRDSHTQYF. The CDR3 bases are TGTGCCAGCAGCGTAAGGGACAGCCATACGCAGTATTTT.

The chain couples TRBV9 to TRBJ2-3, with 14 bases that match TRBD2. The ends lost 0 bases at V and 2 bases at J; junction bases unmatched: 14. The CDR3 is made up of 21 amino acids. The germline V gene has CDR1 SGDLS and CDR2 YYNGEE. The CDR3 DNA is TGTGCCAGCAGCGTAGTACGTCCGGGACTAGCGGGAGAAGAATCCACAGATACGCAGTATTTT. Its protein product is CASSVVRPGLAGEESTDTQYF.

This clone was seen more than once but under ten times. The J gene is TRBJ2-7, the V gene TRBV18, with 14 nucleotides matching TRBD2. Germline V gene data show CDR1 as KGHSH and CDR2 as LQKENI. Trimming at V came to 1 base and at J to 2 bases, leaving 7 bases not matched to a gene. The length of the CDR3 is 18 residues. The CDR3 loop is CASSPLRTSGGTTYEQYF. CDR3 DNA: TGTGCCAGCTCACCACTAAGGACTAGCGGGGGGACTACCTACGAGCAGTACTTC.

The rearrangement links TRBV6-5 to TRBJ1-4, with no clear D. The CDR3 contains 15 residues. The germline V gene encodes CDR1 MNHEY and CDR2 SVGAGI. Trimming removed 6 bases at V and 0 bases at J, with 11 bases between. This CDR3 is CASRAGLATNEKLFF. The CDR3 DNA is TGTGCCAGCAGGGCTGGACTTGCAACTAATGAAAAACTGTTTTTT.

The CDR3: CASSLEAGDSYNEQFF. In DNA form, the CDR3 reads TGCGCCAGCAGCTTGGAAGCAGGCGACTCCTACAATGAGCAGTTCTTC. The chain joins TRBV5-1 to TRBJ2-1, with unresolved D. CDR3 length: 16 residues. Looked up from germline, CDR1 is SGHRS and CDR2 is YFSETQ. Trimming took 0 bases from V and 0 from J, leaving 10 bases between them. The whole variable domain, remainder taken from reference TRBV5-1 and TRBJ2-1, is KAGVTQTPRYLIKTRGQQVTLSCSPISGHRSVSWYQQTPGQGLQFLFEYFSETQRNKGNFPGRFSGRQFSNSRSEMNVSTLELGDSALYLCASSLEAGDSYNEQFFGPGTRLTVL.

This clone has more than one count but fewer than ten. This chain joins TRBV7-2 and TRBJ1-2, with TRBD1 as a possible D gene (5 bases). V was cut by 1 base and J by 4 bases, with 10 bases left in between. The CDR3 extends over 14 amino acids. Per germline, CDR1 SGHTA and CDR2 FQGNSA. The CDR3 here is CASSLGGSSYGYTF. CDR3 bases: TGTGCCAGCAGCTTAGGGGGCTCGTCCTATGGCTACACCTTC.

The sample holds one count of this clone. The chain links TRBV10-1 to TRBJ2-3; 12 positions agree with TRBD2. Germline V lookup: CDR1 WNHNN, CDR2 SYGVQD (reference sequence). The CDR3 spans 15 residues. The V segment lost 4 bases and the J segment 3 bases; nucleotides outside the gene matches: 2. The CDR3 sequence: CASSGLAGGTDTQYF. The CDR3 DNA reads TGCGCCAGCAGTGGGCTAGCGGGAGGGACAGATACGCAGTATTTT.

J is TRBJ1-2 and V is TRBV2, with D possibly TRBD1 on 6 matching bases. V was pared by 6 bases and J by 0 bases, with 23 bases between. This CDR3 has 18 residues. Per germline, CDR1 SNHLY and CDR2 FYNNEI. CDR3 sequence: CASRPPTSGDRSNYGYTF. CDR3 nucleotides: TGTGCCAGCAGACCCCCAACCTCAGGGGATCGCTCTAACTATGGCTACACCTTC.

The gene calls are TRBV19 and TRBJ2-1; 12 bases match TRBD2. Germline V gene sequence: CDR1 LNHDA, CDR2 SQIVND (reference sequence). The CDR3 sequence is 16 residues long. The trim removed 1 base at V and 8 bases at J, leaving 6 bases unmatched. The CDR3 region has the DNA TGTGCCAGTAGTATAGCTAGCGGGAGGGGTAAGGATGAGCAGTTCTTC. This sequence encodes CASSIASGRGKDEQFF.

The V gene is TRBV13, the J gene TRBJ2-2, with 11 bases that match TRBD1. Germline V CDR1 and CDR2: PRHDT, FYEKMQ (reference sequence). Trimming removed 5 bases from V and 4 bases from J; junction bases left unmatched: 6. CDR3 length: 16 amino acids. The CDR3 DNA follows: TGTGCCAGCAGCGGGGACAGGGGGAAGAGCACCGGGGAGCTGTTTTTT. The encoded protein is CASSGDRGKSTGELFF.

The chain couples TRBV6-6 to TRBJ2-7; 7 nucleotides line up with TRBD2. The CDR3 consists of 12 residues. The V gene end was trimmed by 0 bases and the J gene end by 9 bases; junction bases not matched to a gene: 2. CDR1 and CDR2 (germline): MNHNY, SVGAGI (reference sequence). This chain's CDR3 is CASSYSGGRQYF. The CDR3 region has the DNA TGTGCCAGCAGTTACTCGGGGGGGAGGCAGTACTTC.

This clone was seen a few times. The rearrangement links TRBV11-2 to TRBJ1-2; D is uncertain. CDR3 length equals 13 residues. Germline CDR1 is SGHAT and CDR2 is FQNNGV. Trimming shortened V by 0 bases and J by 8 bases, and 10 bases separated the two germline ends. As DNA, the CDR3 is TGTGCCAGCAGCTTAGACCCAGGCGGGGGCTACACCTTC. It yields the protein CASSLDPGGGYTF.

The rearrangement links TRBV7-9 to TRBJ2-5; 10 bases map to TRBD2. V gave up 5 bases and J gave up 5 bases; unmatched junction bases: 8. CDR1 is SEHNR and CDR2 is FQNEAQ in the germline V gene (reference sequence). The CDR3 covers 15 residues. The CDR3, as DNA: TGTGCCAGCAGCCCCTTAGCGGGGGGCCAGGAGACCCAGTACTTC. Translation: CASSPLAGGQETQYF.

V and J are TRBV5-1 and TRBJ1-1; 9 positions agree with TRBD1. The germline CDR1 and CDR2 sequences are SGHRS and YFSETQ. The CDR3 has 14 amino acids. After removal of 3 bases from V and 4 bases from J, the junction contained 4 bases not matched to a gene. CDR3 residues: CASSSQGARTEAFF. CDR3 in DNA: TGCGCCAGCAGCTCACAGGGGGCGCGCACTGAAGCTTTCTTT.

This clone came up once. The chain uses TRBV27 and TRBJ1-3; tentative D call: TRBD1 (5 bases). CDR1 and CDR2 (germline): MNHEY, SMNVEV (reference sequence). This CDR3 is 14 amino acids long. Trimming shortened V by 5 bases and J by 0 bases, and 8 bases separated the two germline ends. DNA for the CDR3: TGTGCCAGCAGTATACAGGTCTCTGGAAACACCATATATTTT. Translated: CASSIQVSGNTIYF.

This chain connects TRBV21-1 to TRBJ1-3. TRBV21-1 is shown as a pseudogene. The CDR3 has 14 amino acids. CDR3 residues: CASSPRGVGNTIYF. For the CDR3, the DNA is TGTGCCAGCAGCCCACGGGGGGTCGGAAACACCATATATTTT.

This chain's CDR3 is CASSTFRDFNEQYF. As DNA, the CDR3 is TGTGCCAGCAGCACCTTCAGGGATTTCAACGAGCAGTACTTC. The chain has TRBV13 and TRBJ2-7, with D perhaps matching TRBD1 (5 bases). Germline V gene lookup returns CDR1 PRHDT and CDR2 FYEKMQ (reference sequence). Trimming pared 5 bases from V and 5 bases from J, leaving 16 bases between. The CDR3 has 14 residues.

In this sample, this clone turned up a few times. The rearrangement uses TRBV6-5 and TRBJ1-3, with D possibly matching TRBD1 (5 bases). Trimming cost V 0 bases and J 4 bases, with 13 bases left between them. CDR1 is MNHEY and CDR2 is SVGAGI in the germline V gene. The CDR3 has 16 amino acids. The CDR3 loop reads CASSYSQGLGGNTIYF. The DNA of the CDR3 is TGTGCCAGCAGTTACTCGCAGGGATTAGGAGGAAACACCATATATTTT.

V is TRBV13 and J is TRBJ2-2; D may be TRBD2 (7 bases). This CDR3 is built from 16 residues. CDR1 is PRHDT and CDR2 is FYEKMQ in the germline V gene (reference sequence). Between the trimmed V and J ends, which lost 5 bases and 5 bases, there was a span of 18 bases. CDR3 coding DNA: TGTGCCAGCAGCCCGAATTGGGGGGGCGCGACCGGGGAGCTGTTTTTT. Its protein product is CASSPNWGGATGELFF.

This clone was counted a single time. J is TRBJ2-7 and V is TRBV10-3; 10 bases are a match to TRBD1. The germline gives CDR1 ENHRY, CDR2 SYGVKD. V gave up 3 bases and J gave up 2 bases; unmatched junction bases: 7. The CDR3 covers 16 residues. The CDR3: CAISDPGTGATYEQYF. DNA of the CDR3: TGTGCCATCAGTGACCCCGGGACAGGGGCTACCTACGAGCAGTACTTC.

This clone was observed a few times. This chain connects TRBV5-6 to TRBJ1-1, with a tentative D call TRBD1 (6 bases). Germline V CDR1 and CDR2: SGHDT, YYEEEE. The V end was cut by 1 base, the J end by 4 bases, with 8 bases between. The CDR3 sequence is 13 residues long. The CDR3 spells CASSLQGGTEAFF. The CDR3 DNA is TGTGCCAGCAGCTTGCAAGGGGGCACTGAAGCTTTCTTT.